These 19 T cell receptor beta chains share one sample of origin, sequenced in a study of blood T cells in healthy people across ages. Through a sample-barcoded 5' primer and a J-beta primer mix, a second PCR was run for roughly 6 to 11 cycles. In TCRdb, the 5' RACE reads were re-called with MiXCR into one record per CDR3 protein. The profile covers about 680,000 distinct CDR3 sequences, with more than 40% appearing a single time and 30% to 40% taken by the ten largest. The material sequenced was blood. Every receptor here comes from a woman aged 55-70 years in good health.

The chain couples TRBV6-5 to TRBJ2-7; 8 nucleotides line up with TRBD2. The CDR3 runs to 15 residues. CDR1 is MNHEY and CDR2 is SVGAGI in the germline V gene. Germline trimming cut 6 bases from V and 3 bases from J; bases unmatched to any gene: 10. The CDR3 nucleotides are TGTGCCAGCAGCCGTACGGGAGGGGGGATCTACGAGCAGTACTTC. It specifies CASSRTGGGIYEQYF.

The chain joins TRBV20-1 to TRBJ1-1, with D possibly being TRBD1 (5 bases). Trimming pared 3 bases from V and 5 bases from J, leaving 16 bases between. CDR3 length: 14 residues. Germline lookup yields CDR1 DFQATT and CDR2 SNEGSKA (reference sequence). For the CDR3, the DNA is TGCAGTGCTAGCCCGGGGGTCTTAGATACTGAAGCTTTCTTT. The encoded protein is CSASPGVLDTEAFF.

A few counts support this clonotype. This chain links TRBV20-1 with TRBJ2-3, with D perhaps being TRBD1 or TRBD2 (5 bases each). Looked up from germline, CDR1 is DFQATT and CDR2 is SNEGSKA (reference sequence). The CDR3 spans 15 residues. V shed 1 base and J shed 4 bases, with 15 bases lying between them. The CDR3 region is CSARAGTKGPDTQYF. As DNA, the CDR3 is TGCAGTGCTAGAGCCGGGACCAAAGGTCCAGATACGCAGTATTTT.

The chain carries TRBV24-1 and TRBJ2-6; the match to TRBD1 covers 7 bases. The CDR3 spans 19 residues. Trimming took 3 bases from V and 0 from J; bases not matched to a gene: 10. Germline V gene sequence: CDR1 KGHDR, CDR2 SFDVKD. Here the CDR3 reads CATSDRDSFLYSGANVLTF. The CDR3, as DNA: TGTGCCACCAGTGATAGGGACAGCTTTTTATACTCTGGGGCCAACGTCCTGACTTTC.

The chain has TRBV18 and TRBJ1-1, with D possibly matching TRBD1 (6 bases). The germline V gene has CDR1 KGHSH and CDR2 LQKENI. Trimming pared 6 bases from V and 5 bases from J, leaving 22 bases between. This CDR3 is 16 amino acids long. The CDR3 nucleotides read TGTGCCAGCTCCATCGCCGAGGGGGATCAGGGGACTGAAGCTTTCTTT. Amino acids: CASSIAEGDQGTEAFF.

V gene TRBV11-1 combines with J gene TRBJ2-1, with 7 bases that match TRBD2. V lost 3 bases, J lost 4 bases, and 6 bases stayed unmatched. The CDR3 contains 15 residues. CDR1 is SGHAT, CDR2 FQDESV, per germline (reference sequence). The CDR3 region has the DNA TGTGCCAGCAGCTTTGGGGGAGGGGCATACAATGAGCAGTTCTTC. This encodes CASSFGGGAYNEQFF.

This clonotype was counted only a few times. V usage is TRBV10-3 and J usage is TRBJ2-1; no clear D gene. Germline V gene data show CDR1 as ENHRY and CDR2 as SYGVKD. CDR3 size: 13 residues. V lost 7 bases and J lost 5, with 12 bases in between. The CDR3 sequence: CAITLTPNNEQFF. CDR3 nucleotides: TGTGCCATCACACTCACTCCCAACAATGAGCAGTTCTTC.

This chain joins TRBV29-1 and TRBJ2-1, with no clear D. V was shortened by 7 bases and J by 2 bases, with 18 bases between the two germline ends. CDR1 and CDR2 (germline): SQVTM, ANQGSEA. This CDR3 has 15 amino acids. The CDR3 is CSAGTKGIPYNEQFF. DNA of the CDR3: TGCAGCGCTGGAACCAAGGGAATCCCCTACAATGAGCAGTTCTTC.

There are many counts of this clonotype. V usage is TRBV12-3 or TRBV12-4 and J usage is TRBJ1-6; maybe TRBD1 (6 bases). Deletions cut 7 bases from V and 9 bases from J, with 13 bases between. The CDR3 runs 13 residues. The CDR3 sequence is CASKWGQGSPLHF. The CDR3 DNA is TGTGCCAGCAAATGGGGGCAGGGTTCACCCCTCCACTTT.

The chain combines TRBV4-3 with TRBJ1-5, with D tentatively TRBD1 (5 bases). This CDR3 comprises 14 residues. Germline V gives CDR1 LGHNA, CDR2 YSLEER. Trimming took 4 bases from V and 6 from J, leaving 13 bases between them. DNA for the CDR3: TGCGCCAGCAGCCGAGATTGGGGGGGTCAGCCCCAGCATTTT. The encoded protein is CASSRDWGGQPQHF.

The chain links TRBV29-1 to TRBJ2-1; TRBD2 agrees at 12 bases. The CDR3 extends over 16 amino acids. J lost 0 bases, V lost 3 bases, and 3 bases had no gene match. Germline-derived CDR1 and CDR2 are SQVTM and ANQGSEA. The CDR3 region is CSVDKTSGSSYNEQFF. In DNA, the CDR3 is TGCAGCGTTGACAAGACTAGCGGGAGCTCCTACAATGAGCAGTTCTTC.

The V gene is TRBV12-3 or TRBV12-4, the J gene TRBJ2-5, with 15 nucleotides matching TRBD2. The CDR3 has 15 residues. Losses at the gene ends were 5 bases for V and 7 bases for J; bases not matched to a gene: 5. CDR3 loop: CASSAGLAGGGTQYF. The CDR3 nucleotides are TGTGCCAGCAGTGCGGGACTAGCGGGAGGAGGGACCCAGTACTTC.

For this clonotype: Just one base apart from a much larger clone, this may be a read error. The chain carries TRBV2 and TRBJ2-1, with D perhaps TRBD2 (5 bases). Trimming stripped 2 bases from V and 3 bases from J, with 14 bases between. CDR3 length: 16 amino acids. CDR1 and CDR2 (germline): SNHLY, FYNNEI. The chain's CDR3 is CASSEFVERFYNEQFF. The CDR3 DNA reads as TGTGCCAGCAGTGAATTTGTCGAGCGGTTCTACAATGAGCAGTTCTTC.

This chain uses TRBV11-1 with TRBJ2-1; D unclear. V was pared by 6 bases and J by 2 bases, with 23 bases between. CDR1 SGHAT and CDR2 FQDESV come from the germline V gene (reference sequence). CDR3 length: 18 residues. The CDR3 reads CASSEDAGRTTPYNEQFF. DNA for the CDR3: TGTGCCAGCAGTGAGGATGCAGGAAGAACAACCCCCTACAATGAGCAGTTCTTC.

The chain joins TRBV10-3 to TRBJ2-1, with 10 bases identical to TRBD2. CDR1 and CDR2 (germline): ENHRY, SYGVKD. V dropped 3 bases and J dropped 15; count of bases not matched to a gene: 5. The CDR3 covers 12 residues. The DNA of the CDR3 is TGTGCCATCAGTGATATAGCGGGAGGACCGTTCTTC. It codes for CAISDIAGGPFF.

The chain couples TRBV5-4 to TRBJ2-5; TRBD1 or TRBD2 may be the D gene (5 bases each). This CDR3 region has 18 residues. Trimming took 0 bases from V and 3 from J, leaving 21 bases between them. The germline V gene encodes CDR1 SGHNT and CDR2 YYREEE (reference sequence). CDR3 in amino acids: CASSLGFWEGTGKETQYF. The CDR3 coding sequence is TGTGCCAGCAGCTTGGGCTTTTGGGAAGGGACGGGTAAAGAGACCCAGTACTTC.

The rearrangement joins TRBV6-2 or TRBV6-3 to TRBJ2-7, with TRBD2 matching 8 bases. Germline V gene lookup returns CDR1 MNHEY and CDR2 SVGEGT. The length of the CDR3 is 14 residues. Trimming took 6 bases from V and 3 from J; bases not matched to a gene: 7. CDR3 nucleotides: TGTGCCAGCAGACATAGCGGGACCCTCTACGAGCAGTACTTC. Translated, it gives CASRHSGTLYEQYF.

V and J are TRBV12-3 or TRBV12-4 and TRBJ2-1; D is uncertain. Trimming left V 6 bases short and J 8 bases short, with 11 bases between. The CDR3 is 12 amino acids. The chain's CDR3 is CASRQFSHEQFF. CDR3 DNA: TGTGCCAGCAGGCAGTTTTCCCATGAGCAGTTCTTC.

This chain uses TRBV7-9 with TRBJ1-4; possibly TRBD1 for D (5 bases). CDR3 length: 14 residues. Germline lookup yields CDR1 SEHNR and CDR2 FQNEAQ (reference sequence). Trimming pared 3 bases from V and 7 bases from J, leaving 12 bases between. CDR3 nucleotide sequence: TGTGCCAGCAGCTTGGGGGTCGGGGCTGAAAAACTGTTTTTT. It codes for CASSLGVGAEKLFF.